The 20 T cell receptor beta chains below come from one sample, sequenced in a study of T cell responses to AZD1222 COVID-19 vaccine. Profiling relied on immunoSEQ multiplex PCR, and the TCRdb table lists in-frame clones only, not all of them. The sample yields around 150,000 clones, over 75% seen once. Sequenced material: peripheral blood, taken 28 days after the second AZD1222 dose. The receptors shown here come from an adult who received the AZD1222 COVID-19 vaccine.

The rearrangement links TRBV3-1 (or the pseudogene TRBV3-2) to TRBJ1-3; D gene uncertain. Germline CDR1 and CDR2: LGHDT and YNNKEL (reference sequence). The V gene lost 2 bases and the J gene lost 0 bases, with 5 bases spanning the gap. This CDR3 spans 14 amino acids. CDR3 in amino acids: CASSQKGSGNTIYF. The CDR3 coding sequence is TGTGCCAGCAGCCAAAAGGGCTCTGGAAACACCATATATTTT.

The chain couples TRBV6-5 to TRBJ1-1; TRBD1 matches 11 bases. The CDR3 runs to 15 residues. V lost 2 bases, J lost 7 bases, and 6 bases stayed unmatched. CDR1 is MNHEY, CDR2 SVGAGI, per germline. Written as DNA, the CDR3 is TGTGCCAGCAGTTACCGGACAGGGGGCTTGTTTGAAGCTTTCTTT. The encoded protein is CASSYRTGGLFEAFF.

The chain uses TRBV5-1 and TRBJ2-7; 8 positions agree with TRBD1. CDR1 SGHRS and CDR2 YFSETQ come from the germline V gene. The CDR3 totals 19 residues. J gave up 1 base and V 4 bases, and 19 bases lay outside the gene matches. The DNA for the CDR3 is TGCGCCAGCAGCACTGACAGGGGTAAAACGCGGAGGGAGTCCTACGAGCAGTACTTC. Protein product: CASSTDRGKTRRESYEQYF. Full variable domain (remainder filled in from reference TRBV5-1 and TRBJ2-7): KAGVTQTPRYLIKTRGQQVTLSCSPISGHRSVSWYQQTPGQGLQFLFEYFSETQRNKGNFPGRFSGRQFSNSRSEMNVSTLELGDSALYLCASSTDRGKTRRESYEQYFGPGTRLTVT.

The chain joins TRBV5-6 to TRBJ2-5; D unclear. CDR3 length: 12 residues. V was trimmed by 4 bases and J by 0 bases, leaving 4 bases between them. Germline CDR1 and CDR2: SGHDT and YYEEEE. The CDR3 sequence: CASSNDQETQYF. The CDR3 nucleotides are TGTGCCAGCAGCAATGACCAAGAGACCCAGTACTTC.

This chain uses TRBV21-1 with TRBJ2-7; the DNA was not used to check the table's D call, TRBD2. TRBV21-1 constitutes a pseudogene. The CDR3 length is 17 residues. CDR3 DNA: TGTGCCAGCAATCGATGGGGACTAGCGGGAGTGTCCTACGAGCAGTACTTC. Translation: CASNRWGLAGVSYEQYF.

This clone was observed once. The chain links TRBV18 to TRBJ2-1; TRBD2 matches 7 bases. The CDR3 is made up of 15 amino acids. V gave up 2 bases and J gave up 9 bases; unmatched junction bases: 10. In germline, CDR1 is KGHSH, CDR2 LQKENI. CDR3 sequence (DNA): TGTGCCAGCTCACCAGATTCGGTACGCGGGAGTGAGCAGTTCTTC. It yields the protein CASSPDSVRGSEQFF.

The V and J genes are TRBV5-1 and TRBJ1-1; TRBD1 matches at 7 bases. Trimming took 4 bases from V and 3 from J; bases not matched to a gene: 9. Germline-derived CDR1 and CDR2 are SGHRS and YFSETQ. This CDR3 is built from 15 residues. CDR3 DNA sequence: TGCGCCAGCAGCATAACAGGGGTTGGGGACACTGAAGCTTTCTTT. This sequence encodes CASSITGVGDTEAFF.

The chain is built from TRBV4-2 and TRBJ2-3; 7 nucleotides match TRBD2. Germline V gene data show CDR1 as LGHNA and CDR2 as YNFKEQ. CDR3 length equals 16 residues. V dropped 0 bases and J dropped 5; count of bases not matched to a gene: 8. CDR3 region: CASSQEAGELGDTQYF. As DNA, the CDR3 is TGTGCCAGCAGCCAAGAGGCGGGAGAGTTGGGAGATACGCAGTATTTT.

The chain carries TRBV5-6 and TRBJ2-7; TRBD2 aligns across 13 bases. The CDR3 has 16 amino acids. Germline-derived CDR1 and CDR2 are SGHDT and YYEEEE. V dropped 3 bases and J dropped 4; count of bases not matched to a gene: 7. The CDR3 region has the DNA TGTGCCAGCAGCTCCCTGACTAGCGGGAGGTGGTACGAGCAGTACTTC. It codes for CASSSLTSGRWYEQYF.

The CDR3: CASKGQLLNPNYGYTF. The CDR3 DNA sequence: TGTGCCAGCAAGGGACAACTCCTTAACCCTAACTATGGCTACACCTTC. The chain has TRBV2 and TRBJ1-2; D perhaps matches TRBD1 (6 bases). The CDR3 spans 16 residues. Trimming shortened V by 7 bases and J by 0 bases, and 18 bases separated the two germline ends. CDR1 and CDR2 from the germline V gene are SNHLY and FYNNEI.

J is TRBJ2-2 and V is TRBV10-1, with D perhaps matching TRBD1 (6 bases). Trimming removed 0 bases from V and 6 bases from J, with 8 bases in between. The CDR3 length is 14 residues. The germline V gene encodes CDR1 WNHNN and CDR2 SYGVQD (reference sequence). The CDR3 sequence is CASSESRGPGELFF. The CDR3 nucleotides read TGCGCCAGCAGTGAGTCCAGGGGACCCGGGGAGCTGTTTTTT.

The rearrangement uses TRBV30 and TRBJ1-1; possibly TRBD1 for D (5 bases). Germline V CDR1 and CDR2: GTSNPN, SVGIG (reference sequence). CDR3 size: 12 residues. Deletions cut 5 bases from V and 0 bases from J, with 7 bases between. CDR3 nucleotide sequence: TGTGCCTGGGACAGCCTGAACACTGAAGCTTTCTTT. Its protein is CAWDSLNTEAFF. Together with reference TRBV30 and TRBJ1-1, the CDR3 gives the full variable domain: SQTIHQWPATLVQPVGSPLSLECTVEGTSNPNLYWYRQAAGRGLQLLFYSVGIGQISSEVPQNLSASRPQDRQFILSSKKLLLSDSGFYLCAWDSLNTEAFFGQGTRLTVV.

This chain joins TRBV7-6 and TRBJ2-7, with 9 positions matching TRBD2. V shed 2 bases and J 0 bases; nucleotides not matched to a gene: 8. CDR3 length: 17 residues. Germline-derived CDR1 and CDR2 are SGHVS and FNYEAQ. The CDR3 region has the DNA TGTGCCAGCAGCTTATCTAGCTGGACTAGCGACTCCTACGAGCAGTACTTC. Its translation: CASSLSSWTSDSYEQYF.

The DNA of the CDR3 is TGTGCCACTAGGGGAGACACTGAAGCTTTCTTT. This codes for CATRGDTEAFF. The chain recombines TRBV2 with TRBJ1-1; D perhaps matches TRBD1 (5 bases). Germline loops: CDR1 SNHLY, CDR2 FYNNEI. This CDR3 has 11 residues. Trimming shortened V by 10 bases and J by 3 bases, and 9 bases separated the two germline ends.

This chain joins TRBV29-1 and TRBJ2-3, with 11 bases lining up with TRBD2. V was clipped by 1 base and J by 0 bases; unmatched bases: 0. The CDR3 has 15 amino acids. The germline V gene encodes CDR1 SQVTM and CDR2 ANQGSEA. The CDR3 region is CSVEASGRSTDTQYF. The CDR3, as DNA: TGCAGCGTTGAAGCTAGCGGGAGGAGCACAGATACGCAGTATTTT.

The rearrangement links TRBV20-1 to TRBJ2-7, with unresolved D. Trimming shortened V by 6 bases and J by 4 bases, and 10 bases separated the two germline ends. This CDR3 has 11 amino acids. In germline, CDR1 is DFQATT, CDR2 SNEGSKA (reference sequence). CDR3 region: CSAASRYEQYF. In DNA form, the CDR3 reads TGCAGTGCGGCCTCAAGGTACGAGCAGTACTTC.

The rearrangement links TRBV11-1 to TRBJ1-3; D is ambiguous. The germline V gene has CDR1 SGHAT and CDR2 FQDESV (reference sequence). This CDR3 spans 16 amino acids. Trimming left V 2 bases short and J 0 bases short, with 11 bases between. CDR3 amino acids: CASSLWGDPSGNTIYF. The CDR3 region has the DNA TGTGCCAGCAGCTTATGGGGAGACCCCTCTGGAAACACCATATATTTT.

This clone was observed once. The V and J genes are TRBV5-4 and TRBJ2-2, with TRBD2 matching 11 bases. Looked up from germline, CDR1 is SGHNT and CDR2 is YYREEE (reference sequence). This CDR3 has 16 residues. The J segment lost 3 bases and the V segment lost 4 bases, leaving 5 bases of the junction unmatched. The CDR3 spells CASSPLAGVDTGELFF. The CDR3 DNA is TGTGCCAGCAGCCCACTAGCGGGAGTAGACACCGGGGAGCTGTTTTTT.

The gene calls are TRBV19 and TRBJ1-2, with 9 nucleotides matching TRBD1. CDR3 length: 14 residues. Per germline, CDR1 LNHDA and CDR2 SQIVND (reference sequence). Germline trimming cut 3 bases from V and 6 bases from J; bases unmatched to any gene: 5. In DNA, the CDR3 is TGTGCCAGTAGTATCGGGACAGGGTGGAATGGCTACACCTTC. Translation gives CASSIGTGWNGYTF.

The gene calls are TRBV6-1 and TRBJ1-1, with D unclear. Germline V gene lookup returns CDR1 MNHNS and CDR2 SASEGT. The CDR3 has 13 residues. Trimming took off 2 bases at V and 1 base at J, with 5 bases between the two ends. The CDR3 DNA reads TGTGCCAGCAGTGAAAAGGAGAACACTGAAGCTTTCTTT. Translation: CASSEKENTEAFF.